The 19 T cell receptor beta chains below all came from one sample that was sequenced in a study of T cells in Graves' hyperthyroidism and ophthalmopathy (dated by TCRdb to between 2017 and 2020). The library relied on multiplex PCR. Sequencing was performed on an Illumina HiSeq 2000. The TCR beta CDR3 regions were amplified from RNA transcripts. For the first round of RT-PCR on the TCR CDR3, the HTBI primer set was used together with the Qiagen OneStep RT-PCR kit. TCRdb redid the processing of the public reads, applying fastp at Q25 and MiXCR, and retained in-frame beta chains. When rows share a CDR3 protein, they turn into one entry using the most common DNA and genes. This sample lists about 49,000 distinct CDR3 sequences; approximately 58% were detected once. Of the sample, 34% is held by the ten largest clones. Material for sequencing was peripheral blood or thyroid tissue (not recorded which). All receptors derive from a young man with Graves' hyperthyroidism.

This clonotype was observed a handful of times. This chain joins TRBV7-2 and TRBJ2-5, with unresolved D. The V gene's germline CDR1 is SGHTA and CDR2 FQGNSA. The ends were cut back, 6 bases at V and 5 bases at J, with 10 bases in the middle. This CDR3 region has 12 residues. The CDR3 reads CASSRGGETQYF. CDR3 nucleotides: TGTGCCAGCAGTCGAGGTGGGGAGACCCAGTACTTC.

The chain recombines TRBV15 with TRBJ2-5; D is perhaps TRBD1 (6 bases). V lost 1 base, J lost 1 base, and 10 bases lay in between. This CDR3 is 15 amino acids long. CDR1 and CDR2 (germline): LNHNV, YYDKDF (reference sequence). The CDR3, as DNA: TGTGCCACCAGCAGAGGCGGACAGATCCAAGAGACCCAGTACTTC. This codes for CATSRGGQIQETQYF.

On this clonotype: The germline gene is not matched at one end of the junction; a read error may be the cause. CDR3 nucleotides: TGCGCCAGCAGCTTACCCTGGGACAGTAGGATTTACGAGCGGTACTTC. This gives the protein CASSLPWDSRIYERYF. The chain recombines TRBV5-5 with TRBJ2-7; TRBD1 agrees at 7 bases. The CDR3 has 16 residues. Germline V gene lookup returns CDR1 SGHKS and CDR2 YYEKEE (reference sequence).

This clonotype was counted ten times or more. This rearrangement joins TRBV5-8 to TRBJ2-3, with TRBD1 as a possible D gene (7 bases). V lost 3 bases to trimming and J lost 0 bases, with 11 bases between them. Germline lookup yields CDR1 SGHTS and CDR2 YDEGEE. The CDR3 spans 15 residues. The CDR3 DNA follows: TGTGCCAGCAGCTCGCAGGGGGGAAGCACAGATACGCAGTATTTT. It yields the protein CASSSQGGSTDTQYF. The entire variable domain, with the rest obtained from reference TRBV5-8 and TRBJ2-3, is as follows: EAGVTQSPTHLIKTRGQQATLRCSPISGHTSVYWYQQALGLGLQFLLWYDEGEERNRGNFPPRFSGRQFPNYSSELNVNALELEDSALYLCASSSQGGSTDTQYFGPGTRLTVL.

The J gene is TRBJ2-2, the V gene TRBV7-2; TRBD2 matches 7 bases. Germline V CDR1 and CDR2: SGHTA, FQGNSA. The CDR3 is 15 residues long. With 3 bases clipped from V and 8 bases from J, the junction kept 9 bases outside the gene matches. CDR3 nucleotide sequence: TGTGCCAGCAGCTTCTCTAGCGGCAGAGGGGGGGAGCTGTTTTTT. Its translation: CASSFSSGRGGELFF.

This chain connects TRBV19 to TRBJ1-1, with no clear D. The V end was cut by 8 bases, the J end by 1 base, with 11 bases between. The CDR3 totals 13 residues. CDR1 LNHDA and CDR2 SQIVND come from the germline V gene (reference sequence). CDR3 protein: CASAWLSNTEAFF. CDR3 in DNA: TGTGCCAGTGCGTGGCTGTCGAACACTGAAGCTTTCTTT. Full variable domain (remainder filled in from reference TRBV19 and TRBJ1-1): DGGITQSPKYLFRKEGQNVTLSCEQNLNHDAMYWYRQDPGQGLRLIYYSQIVNDFQKGDIAEGYSVSREKKESFPLTVTSAQKNPTAFYLCASAWLSNTEAFFGQGTRLTVV.

This chain joins TRBV28 and TRBJ2-7; D remains ambiguous. CDR1 and CDR2 from the germline V gene are MDHEN and SYDVKM. V was pared by 2 bases and J by 7 bases, with 3 bases between. This CDR3 contains 10 residues. CDR3 bases: TGTGCCAGCAGTTTACGGGAGCAGTACTTC. This gives the protein CASSLREQYF.

This clonotype occurred many times. The V and J genes are TRBV5-8 and TRBJ1-6; the D gene is possibly TRBD1 (5 bases). Germline lookup yields CDR1 SGHTS and CDR2 YDEGEE. CDR3 length equals 14 residues. Trimming stripped 2 bases from V and 7 bases from J, with 10 bases between. The CDR3 is CASSFRQPNSPLHF. CDR3 in DNA: TGTGCCAGCAGCTTCCGACAGCCAAATTCACCCCTCCACTTT.

The chain joins TRBV10-3 to TRBJ2-7; 8 positions agree with TRBD2. The CDR3 contains 14 residues. Germline-derived CDR1 and CDR2 are ENHRY and SYGVKD. V was clipped by 3 bases and J by 3 bases; unmatched bases: 4. CDR3 DNA sequence: TGTGCCATCAGTGACAGCGGGAGTGGCTACGAGCAGTACTTC. Its translation: CAISDSGSGYEQYF.

In its sample, this clonotype was seen many times. The chain recombines TRBV7-9 with TRBJ2-7, with D uncertain. Trimming took off 1 base at V and 7 bases at J, with 5 bases between the two ends. The CDR3 is made up of 11 amino acids. Germline V lookup: CDR1 SEHNR, CDR2 FQNEAQ (reference sequence). The CDR3 DNA follows: TGTGCCAGCAGCTTAGAACAGGAGCAGTACTTC. Protein product: CASSLEQEQYF.

As concerns this clonotype: At one end, the junction sequence differs from germline, possibly due to a read error. This rearrangement joins TRBV5-6 to TRBJ1-4; D uncertain. CDR1 is SGHDT, CDR2 YYEEEE, per germline. The length of the CDR3 is 15 residues. CDR3 nucleotides: TGTGCCAGCAACTTGGAGCGGAACGGAGATGAAAAGCTGTTTTTT. Translation: CASNLERNGDEKLFF. The variable domain in full, with the rest retrieved from reference TRBV5-6 and TRBJ1-4, is DAGVTQSPTHLIKTRGQQVTLRCSPKSGHDTVSWYQQALGQGPQFIFQYYEEEERQRGNFPDRFSGHQFPNYSSELNVNALLLGDSALYLCASNLERNGDEKLFFGSGTQLSVL.

This clonotype came up a few times. This chain links TRBV7-8 with TRBJ1-2, with 9 bases identical to TRBD1. Trimming removed 3 bases from V and 6 bases from J; junction bases left unmatched: 5. CDR1 and CDR2 (germline): SGHVS, FQNEAQ. The CDR3 length is 14 residues. The CDR3 nucleotides are TGTGCCAGCAGCTTGGGACAGGGAGTCCATGGCTACACCTTC. It encodes CASSLGQGVHGYTF.

This clonotype was counted ten times or more. Since a much larger clone is just one base distant, this may be a read error. The conserved phenylalanine or tryptophan normally closing the CDR3 is absent here, so this likely arose from a read error. The V call is TRBV29-1, the J call TRBJ1-1, with D maybe TRBD1 (5 bases). Trimming left V 4 bases short and J 1 base short, with 7 bases between. The CDR3 has 12 amino acids. Germline lookup yields CDR1 SQVTM and CDR2 ANQGSEA. In DNA, the CDR3 is TGCAGCGTTGGGACACCGAACACTGAAGCTTTCATT. Its protein is CSVGTPNTEAFI.

CDR3 nucleotide sequence: TGTGCCACTTCGGACAGCCACTCCTACGAGCAGTACTTC. It yields the protein CATSDSHSYEQYF. J is TRBJ2-7 and V is TRBV24-1; a possible D gene is TRBD1 (6 bases). The CDR3 totals 13 residues. Germline V lookup: CDR1 KGHDR, CDR2 SFDVKD. V lost 10 bases and J 0 bases, leaving 12 bases between the germline ends.

This clonotype was counted a few times. This chain links TRBV28 with TRBJ1-4; D is unresolved. Germline CDR1 reads MDHEN; CDR2 reads SYDVKM. Trimming left V 8 bases short and J 0 bases short, with 13 bases between. The CDR3 runs to 15 residues. CDR3 sequence reads: CASYTPVATNEKLFF. CDR3 coding DNA: TGTGCCAGCTATACACCCGTTGCAACTAATGAAAAACTGTTTTTT.

A few counts support this clonotype. J is TRBJ2-5 and V is TRBV19, with TRBD2 identical over 7 bases. V shed 9 bases and J 5 bases; nucleotides not matched to a gene: 0. Germline CDR1 LNHDA, CDR2 SQIVND (reference sequence). This CDR3 is built from 10 residues. DNA for the CDR3: TGTGCCAGCGGGAGGGAGACCCAGTACTTC. Its protein is CASGRETQYF.

Of note for this clonotype: The junction departs from germline at one end; a sequencing error may be responsible. The chain employs TRBV29-1 and TRBJ1-2; no reliable D call. This CDR3 spans 12 amino acids. The V gene's germline CDR1 is SQVTM and CDR2 ANQGSEA. CDR3 sequence: CGVENPGYGYTF. The CDR3 nucleotides read TGCGGCGTCGAAAATCCAGGCTATGGCTACACCTTC.

The rearrangement joins TRBV7-2 to TRBJ1-6; TRBD1 is a possible D gene (6 bases). The CDR3 is 14 amino acids. The V gene lost 2 bases and the J gene lost 7 bases, with 9 bases spanning the gap. CDR1 is SGHTA and CDR2 is FQGNSA in the germline V gene. The CDR3 nucleotides read TGTGCCAGCAGCTTAAACAGGGCGAATTCACCCCTCCACTTT. It yields the protein CASSLNRANSPLHF.

The chain recombines TRBV7-8 with TRBJ1-1, with D possibly TRBD1 on 6 matching bases. Trimming removed 5 bases from V and 1 base from J, with 17 bases in between. From germline, CDR1 is SGHVS and CDR2 FQNEAQ. CDR3 length: 16 residues. DNA for the CDR3: TGTGCCAGCAGCCCCATACCGCACAGGGAGAACACTGAAGCTTTCTTT. This encodes CASSPIPHRENTEAFF.